This paragraph reports one TCR beta chain. There is no known antigen for this receptor. It has no much larger one-base neighbor in the sample; base qualities were not kept. These data belong to a study of blood T cell repertoires in COVID-19 (dated by TCRdb to the early 2020s). Describing the broader study: The collaborator samples originated in the United States, Italy and Spain and spanned the acute and convalescent phases of COVID-19. The sample metadata nearly always contained a de-identified subject ID, COVID-19 status, age in years and sex. The repertoires were made available in a free public database intended to serve as a resource for research on the immune response to SARS-CoV-2. The prospective study material was composed of cDNA or gDNA derived from T cells, B-cell-depleted T cells, or PBMCs. Samples came from the ongoing ImmuneRACE study (first 160 participants) plus 1,254 subjects from 6 global collaborators. Deeply sampled blood TCRbeta repertoires from subjects exposed to, actively infected with, or recovered from COVID-19 were included in the dataset. Where available, HLA class I and class II types were obtained from metadata supplied by the sample provider rather than from assay-based typing. General study outcomes and caveats: Clinical and demographic metadata were provided uncurated, with the amount varying by source and participant.

Each collaborating institution followed its own protocols to collect whole blood in K2EDTA tubes. For TCRbeta analysis, collaborator samples were shipped as frozen whole blood, as isolated PBMCs, or as DNA extracted from either sample type. The germline V and J ends show losses of 0 bases and 4 bases respectively, and no gene match explains 3 bases of the junction. The germline V gene gives CDR1 as ENHRY and CDR2 as SYGVKD. Its CDR3 holds 16 amino acids, cysteine through phenylalanine. Left in the record is the CDR3 DNA by itself, 48 bases read in frame from the first base. The immunoSEQ Assay, a bias-controlled multiplex PCR, was used to amplify TCRbeta CDR3 regions from genomic DNA. On the authors' methods: Nucleated cell counts per sample were estimated from amplification of reference gene primers within the assay. Sequence reads were collapsed and filtered to measure the absolute abundance of every unique TCRbeta CDR3 rearrangement. For each sample, productive Simpson clonality was calculated as the square root of Simpson's diversity index over productive rearrangements. Drawn from immuneACCESS, this table holds only the in-frame rearrangements with V and J called that TCRdb kept. Clones are partly lost; checked studies trace under half to an unresolved V gene and leave the rest unexplained. That table is the source of V, J and clone size, and D and trimming were worked out from the DNA. Within this sample are 100,000 to 130,000 clones, with almost 85% of them counted one time only. Less than 5% of the sample belongs to the ten largest clones.

Sequencing used peripheral blood. This sequence originates from a human donor in a cohort sampled during active COVID-19. The chain is encoded by TRBV10-3 joined to TRBJ2-2; 9 nucleotides in the junction match TRBD2. The DNA sequence follows: TGTGCCATCAGTGAGTCGGAGCGGGAGGTCACCGGGGAGCTGTTTTTT. Translated, this gives CAISESEREVTGELFF.